Described below is a single T cell receptor (beta chain) sequence and its context. The antigen it binds to is not known. One base away there is no much larger clone; base qualities are not given. This sample was included in a study of shared clonotypes between healthy human individuals (dated by TCRdb to the early 2020s). Regarding the research as a whole: A couple of women and three men aged 18 to 49 years were included in the cohort. Libraries were prepared and TCR repertoires were sequenced by different laboratories using diverse techniques, in order to increase sequencing depth and limit assay-specific biases. Per donor, three plates each were used for CD4 naive and CD4 memory, two for CD8 naive, and one for CD8 memory. Blood TCR repertoires of about 5 healthy adults were deeply sequenced to estimate repertoire size and the extent of clonotype sharing between individuals. Per donor, leukapheresis produced somewhere between about 0.94 and 9 billion PBMCs. Findings and caveats that apply to the study as a whole: Compared with non-shared clonotypes, clonotypes shared by all four sorted-subset donors had higher generation probabilities. Rarefaction of sorted-subset datasets indicated incomplete sequencing despite the large sequencing depth. When four donors were compared, the shared fraction of clonotypes was 5% to 6.5% for naive CD4, 3.5% to 4% for naive CD8, 2.3% for memory CD4, and 0.3% to 0.5% for memory CD8. The small number of donors limited the genetic and exposure-history diversity represented. Only blood was sampled, and tissue TCR repertoires likely differ from those in blood. Naive subsets generally had larger estimated clonotype richness than memory subsets. Based on pairwise subsampling, the degree of clonotype sharing among donors was expected to be affected by sequencing depth.

Using the deep immunoSEQ assay, multiplex PCR amplified TCR CDR3 regions from genomic DNA. Genomic DNA extracted from each cell subset was distributed evenly over all wells of several immunoSEQ 96-well plates, and each plate served as one replicate. For sorted subsets, each replicate PCR was loaded with roughly 0.2 ug genomic DNA, equivalent to 30,000 to 35,000 T cell genomes. The purified libraries were quantified using a Qubit 3.0 fluorometer, sized with a Bioanalyzer 2100, and then quantified again using the KAPA Library Quantification kit. Each immunoSEQ 96-well plate was sequenced on its own single-read 150-cycle Illumina NextSeq 550 flow cell. In the original analysis: Because the immunoSEQ output held only junctional sequences and lacked quality scores, the filtering could not match the filtering applied to full-length reads. Sequences were annotated with PyIR, a Python wrapper for IgBLAST v1.9, using IMGT germline references to assign V/J genes and CDR3. Reads were removed for weak V/J assignments (E-value above 1e-6), missing CDR3, stop codons, out-of-frame junctions, or ambiguous translated residues. A V3J clonotype was defined by an identical inferred V gene, J gene, and CDR3 amino acid sequence. The percentage overlap between two repertoires was calculated by dividing the number of shared unique clonotypes by the size of the smaller repertoire. Richness of each repertoire was evaluated using RTK rarefaction, the Chao1 estimator, and Recon v2.1 estimates of unobserved clonotypes. For all TCRbeta clonotypes obtained by the gDNA method from four donors, generation probabilities were computed with OLGA. Not all clones reach the TCRdb copy of this immuneACCESS table, which keeps in-frame sequences only. Checked studies attribute under half of the gap to unresolved V genes and leave the rest unexplained. The V and J calls and clone size were taken over from that table, and D and trimming were inferred from the DNA. The sample table records 980,000 or so clones; 60% to 85% of these occur just once. The ten largest clones capture 1.5% of the sample.

Donors were healthy HIV-negative adults with no recently reported acute infections or vaccinations. Only Caucasian adults living in Nashville, Tennessee, USA were represented among the donors. CD4+ T cells were enriched through magnetic negative selection, after which naive cells were positively selected on CD45RA and the remaining negative fraction served as the memory subset. After blood collection by leukapheresis, PBMCs were isolated using Ficoll-Histopaque density gradient centrifugation and then cryopreserved in the vapor phase of liquid nitrogen. Analytical flow cytometry was used to check the purity and quantity of every magnetically sorted T cell population. Genomic DNA was isolated from each sorted fraction and quantified by UV absorbance on a Nanodrop 2000c. V lost 4 bases and J lost 7 bases, and the count of bases not matched to a germline gene is 12. From cysteine to phenylalanine, the CDR3 is 16 amino acids long. CDR3 DNA only is kept here, 48 bases in frame from base 1. The germline V gene (reference sequence) supplies CDR1 SGHKS and CDR2 YYEKEE.

The receptor chain draws on TRBV5-5 and TRBJ2-1; TRBD2 aligns with 9 central bases. The clonotype originates from a young man in good health. Material for sequencing was memory CD4+ T cells sorted from blood. The cell subset or site label corresponds to: CD45RA-negative fraction. The DNA sequence is TGTGCCAGCAGCACAAGTAGCGGGAGCAGGGTGAATGAGCAGTTCTTC. It encodes CASSTSSGSRVNEQFF.